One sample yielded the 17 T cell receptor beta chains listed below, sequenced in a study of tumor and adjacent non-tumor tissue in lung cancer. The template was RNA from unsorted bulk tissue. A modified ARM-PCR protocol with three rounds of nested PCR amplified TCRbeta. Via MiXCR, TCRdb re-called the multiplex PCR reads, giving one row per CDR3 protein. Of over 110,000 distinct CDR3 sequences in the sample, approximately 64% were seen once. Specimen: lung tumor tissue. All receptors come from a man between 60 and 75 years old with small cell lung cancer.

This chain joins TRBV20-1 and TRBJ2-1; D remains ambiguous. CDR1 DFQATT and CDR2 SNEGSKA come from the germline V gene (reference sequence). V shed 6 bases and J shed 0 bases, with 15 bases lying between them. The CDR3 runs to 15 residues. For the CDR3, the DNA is TGCAGTGCAATAGGACGGATAAGCTCCTACAATGAGCAGTTCTTC. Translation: CSAIGRISSYNEQFF.

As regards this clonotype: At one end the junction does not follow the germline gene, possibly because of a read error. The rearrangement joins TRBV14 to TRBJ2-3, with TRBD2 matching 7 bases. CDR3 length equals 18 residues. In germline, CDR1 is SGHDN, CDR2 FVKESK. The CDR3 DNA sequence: TGTGCCAGCAGCCGCCGGACTAGAGGGAGGGCCGGCACAGATACGCACTATTTT. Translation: CASSRRTRGRAGTDTHYF. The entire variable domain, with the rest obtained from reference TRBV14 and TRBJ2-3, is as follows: EAGVTQFPSHSVIEKGQTVTLRCDPISGHDNLYWYRRVMGKEIKFLLHFVKESKQDESGMPNNRFLAERTGGTYSTLKVQPAELEDSGVYFCASSRRTRGRAGTDTHYFGPGTRLTVL.

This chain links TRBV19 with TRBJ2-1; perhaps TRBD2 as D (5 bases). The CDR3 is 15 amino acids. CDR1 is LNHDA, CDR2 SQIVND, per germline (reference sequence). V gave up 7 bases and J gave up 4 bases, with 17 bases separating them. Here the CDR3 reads CASNIRGSGYNEQFF. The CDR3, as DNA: TGTGCCAGTAATATTAGAGGGAGCGGATACAATGAGCAGTTCTTC. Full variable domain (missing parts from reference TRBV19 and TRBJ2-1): DGGITQSPKYLFRKEGQNVTLSCEQNLNHDAMYWYRQDPGQGLRLIYYSQIVNDFQKGDIAEGYSVSREKKESFPLTVTSAQKNPTAFYLCASNIRGSGYNEQFFGPGTRLTVL.

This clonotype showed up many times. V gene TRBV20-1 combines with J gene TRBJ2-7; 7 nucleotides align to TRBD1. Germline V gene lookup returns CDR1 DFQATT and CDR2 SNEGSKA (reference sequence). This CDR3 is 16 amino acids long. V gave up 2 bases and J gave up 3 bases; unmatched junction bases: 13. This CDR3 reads CSARQTGASGYYEQYF. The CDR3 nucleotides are TGCAGTGCTAGACAAACAGGGGCGTCGGGTTACTACGAGCAGTACTTC.

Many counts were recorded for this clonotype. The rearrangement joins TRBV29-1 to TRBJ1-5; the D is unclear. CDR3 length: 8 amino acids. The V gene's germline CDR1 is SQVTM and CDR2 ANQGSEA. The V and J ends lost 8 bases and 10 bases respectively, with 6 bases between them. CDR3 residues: CSPPPQHF. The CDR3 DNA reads TGCAGCCCTCCACCCCAGCATTTT.

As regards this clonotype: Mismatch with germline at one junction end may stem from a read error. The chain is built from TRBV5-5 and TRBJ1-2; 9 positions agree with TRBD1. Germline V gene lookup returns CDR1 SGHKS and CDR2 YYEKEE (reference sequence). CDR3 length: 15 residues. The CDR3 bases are TGTGCCAGCAGCACCCGAGGACAGGGGAACTATTGCTACACCTTC. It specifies CASSTRGQGNYCYTF. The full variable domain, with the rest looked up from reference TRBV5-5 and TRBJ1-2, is DAGVTQSPTHLIKTRGQQVTLRCSPISGHKSVSWYQQVLGQGPQFIFQYYEKEERGRGNFPDRFSARQFPNYSSELNVNALLLGDSALYLCASSTRGQGNYCYTFGSGTRLTVV.

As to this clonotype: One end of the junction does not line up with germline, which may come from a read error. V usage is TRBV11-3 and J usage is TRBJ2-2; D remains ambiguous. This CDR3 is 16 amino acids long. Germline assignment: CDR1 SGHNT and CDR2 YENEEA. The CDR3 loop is CASSPDLFSGTGELFF. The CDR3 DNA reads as TGTGCTAGCAGCCCTGACCTATTTAGTGGCACAGGGGAGCTGTTTTTT. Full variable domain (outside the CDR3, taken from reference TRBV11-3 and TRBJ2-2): EAGVVQSPRYKIIEKKQPVAFWCNPISGHNTLYWYLQNLGQGPELLIRYENEEAVDDSQLPKDRFSAERLKGVDSTLKIQPAELGDSAVYLCASSPDLFSGTGELFFGEGSRLTVL.

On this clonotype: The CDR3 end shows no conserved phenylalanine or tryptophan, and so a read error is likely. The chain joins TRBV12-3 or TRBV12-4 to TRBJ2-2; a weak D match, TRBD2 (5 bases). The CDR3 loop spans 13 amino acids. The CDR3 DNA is TGTGCCAGCGGGGTCTGGAACACCGGGGAACTGTTTTCT. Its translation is CASGVWNTGELFS.

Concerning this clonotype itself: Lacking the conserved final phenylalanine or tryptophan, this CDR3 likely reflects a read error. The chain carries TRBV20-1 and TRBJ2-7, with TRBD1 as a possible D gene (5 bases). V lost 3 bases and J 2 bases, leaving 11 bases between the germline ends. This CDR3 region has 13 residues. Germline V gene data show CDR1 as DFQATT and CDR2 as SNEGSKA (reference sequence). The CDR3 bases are TGCAGTGCTAGGGGTCAGACAGCCTACGAGCAGTACTTA. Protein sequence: CSARGQTAYEQYL.

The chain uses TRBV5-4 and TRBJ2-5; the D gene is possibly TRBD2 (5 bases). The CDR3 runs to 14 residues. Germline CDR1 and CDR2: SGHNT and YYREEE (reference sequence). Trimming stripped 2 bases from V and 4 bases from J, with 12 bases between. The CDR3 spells CASSFGLSLETQYF. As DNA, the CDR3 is TGTGCCAGCAGCTTCGGACTTAGTTTAGAGACCCAGTACTTC.

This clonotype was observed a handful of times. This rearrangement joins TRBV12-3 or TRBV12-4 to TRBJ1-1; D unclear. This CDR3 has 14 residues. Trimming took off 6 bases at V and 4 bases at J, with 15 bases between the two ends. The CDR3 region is CASSSRRAGTEAFF. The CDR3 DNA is TGTGCCAGCAGCTCCAGAAGGGCGGGCACTGAAGCTTTCTTT.

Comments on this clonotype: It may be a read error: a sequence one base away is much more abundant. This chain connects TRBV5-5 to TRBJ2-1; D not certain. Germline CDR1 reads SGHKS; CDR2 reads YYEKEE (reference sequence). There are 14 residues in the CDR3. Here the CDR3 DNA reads TGTGCCAGCAGCTTGGTGGCGACAACTAATGAGCTGTTCTTC. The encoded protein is CASSLVATTNELFF.

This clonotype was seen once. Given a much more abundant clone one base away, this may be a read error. The CDR3 nucleotides read TGCAGTGCTAGATCGTTAGCGGACTCCTACGGGCAGTACTTC. Translated: CSARSLADSYGQYF. The V gene is TRBV20-1, the J gene TRBJ2-7, with a weak D call TRBD2 (6 bases). The CDR3 length is 14 residues. The germline gives CDR1 DFQATT, CDR2 SNEGSKA (reference sequence).

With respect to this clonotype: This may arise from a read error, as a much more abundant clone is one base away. CDR3 in amino acids: CASSLEGTSYPDTQYF. In nucleotides, the CDR3 is TGTGCCAGCAGCTTGGAGGGGACTAGCTACCCAGATACGCAGTATTTT. This chain joins TRBV5-8 and TRBJ2-3; 9 bases align to TRBD2. CDR3 size: 16 residues. Trimming took 0 bases from V and 4 from J; bases not matched to a gene: 6. Germline V gene data show CDR1 as SGHTS and CDR2 as YDEGEE.

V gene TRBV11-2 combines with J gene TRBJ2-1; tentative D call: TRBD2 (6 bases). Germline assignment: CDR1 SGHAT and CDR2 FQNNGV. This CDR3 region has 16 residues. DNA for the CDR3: TGTGGCAGTAGCTTAGCGGCGTGGACCTCCTACAATGAGCAGTTCTTC. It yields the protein CGSSLAAWTSYNEQFF.

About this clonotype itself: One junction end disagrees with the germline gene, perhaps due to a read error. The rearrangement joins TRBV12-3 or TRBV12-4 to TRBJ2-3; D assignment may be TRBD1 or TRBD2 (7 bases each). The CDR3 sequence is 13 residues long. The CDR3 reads CPSRGGVTYTQYF. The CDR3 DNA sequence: TGTCCCAGCAGGGGGGGCGTCACATATACACAGTATTTT.

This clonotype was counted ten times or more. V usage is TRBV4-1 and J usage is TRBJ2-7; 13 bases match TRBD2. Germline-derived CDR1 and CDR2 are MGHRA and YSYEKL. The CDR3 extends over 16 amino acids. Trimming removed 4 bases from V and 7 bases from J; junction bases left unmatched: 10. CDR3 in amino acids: CASSPELAGGPGEQYF. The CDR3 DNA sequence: TGCGCCAGCAGCCCTGAACTAGCGGGAGGGCCCGGGGAGCAGTACTTC.